The entry below gives a single T cell receptor beta chain sequence along with its context. Its cognate antigen is unknown. The data stem from a study of T cells in narcolepsy. Overall study: Donors had narcolepsy type 1 or type 2, or were healthy controls.

General study results and limits: Autoreactive clonotypes reportedly recurred in blood of same and different patients, not controls. In some patient and control memory CD4+ samples, autoreactive clones were absent.

The table came from immunoSEQ multiplex PCR; TCRdb's copy has only in-frame clones and leaves some out. Counted here are fewer than 35,000 clones, around 86% occurring once; the ten biggest clones make up about 0.66%. From germline, CDR1 is SGHTA and CDR2 FQGNSA. The length of the CDR3 is 16 residues. Trimming removed 3 bases at V and 0 bases at J, with 12 bases between. This sequence was found in a human donor in good health. Sequenced input: memory (CD45RA-) CD4+ T cells from blood. The chain is built from TRBV7-2 and TRBJ1-5, with no clear D. CDR3 bases: TGTGCCAGCAGCTTTTCCCCAACGCATAGCAATCAGCCCCAGCATTTT. Its translation: CASSFSPTHSNQPQHF. Combining the CDR3 with reference TRBV7-2 and TRBJ1-5 gives the whole variable domain GAGVSQSPSNKVTEKGKDVELRCDPISGHTALYWYRQSLGQGLEFLIYFQGNSAPDKSGLPSDRFSAERTGGSVSTLTIQRTQQEDSAVYLCASSFSPTHSNQPQHFGDGTRLSIL.